The rows below give T cell receptor beta chains drawn from one sample of a study of Ad26.COV2.S vaccination and SARS-CoV-2 variants. Profiled with immunoSEQ multiplex PCR; TCRdb holds only in-frame clones, not every one. The sample carries some 300,000 clones, about 82% recorded once. Sequencing was performed on peripheral blood, taken in a trial of Ad26.COV2.S vaccine versus placebo. Every receptor here comes from a person between 18 and 60 years old who received the Ad26.COV2.S COVID-19 vaccine or a placebo. Both conserved end residues are part of each CDR3. The D gene is left open where the match is weak. Clone size is not always given. Where it is, it says once, few, many or a class for expanded clones.

clone size	V gene	D gene	J gene	CDR3 DNA	CDR3 protein
.	TRBV24-1	TRBD2	TRBJ2-3	TGTGCCACCAGTGATTCCCGCTTCCGGGGAGGGGGCACAGATACGCAGTATTTT	CATSDSRFRGGGTDTQYF
.	TRBV5-1	.	TRBJ2-5	TGCGCCAGCAGCTTGGCCGACGCGGGACGGCGAGTGCAAGAGACCCAGTACTTC	CASSLADAGRRVQETQYF
few	TRBV12-5	.	TRBJ1-1	TGTGCTAGTGGTTTAGACATACTGAACACTGAAGCTTTCTTT	CASGLDILNTEAFF
.	TRBV2	TRBD2	TRBJ2-1	TGTGCCAGCAGGGCCGTAGCGGGGGGGCCAGGTGAGCAGTTCTTC	CASRAVAGGPGEQFF
.	TRBV11-2	.	TRBJ1-2	TGTGCCAGCAGCTCGCTCCGGGTCGTATTTGGCTACACCTTC	CASSSLRVVFGYTF
.	TRBV7-3	.	TRBJ2-3	TGTGCCAGCAGCTTAACACCCACAGATACGCAGTATTTT	CASSLTPTDTQYF
.	TRBV27	TRBD2	TRBJ2-7	TGTGCCAGCGGAGGCCAGGGACTAGCCTTCTACGAGCAGTACTTC	CASGGQGLAFYEQYF
.	TRBV3-1/TRBV3-2	.	TRBJ2-1	TGTGCCAGCAGCCAAAATGGGGGGACCTCCTACAATGAGCAGTTCTTC	CASSQNGGTSYNEQFF
.	TRBV10-3	TRBD2	TRBJ2-1	TGTGCCATCAGTGAACGGGGGGGTGTGGGTGAGCAGTTCTTC	CAISERGGVGEQFF
.	TRBV19	.	TRBJ2-5	TGTGCCAGTAGGACAGGAGGAGAGACCCAGTACTTC	CASRTGGETQYF
.	TRBV7-3	TRBD2	TRBJ2-5	TGTGCCAGCAGCTTCCTAGCGGGGGACGAGACCCAGTACTTC	CASSFLAGDETQYF
.	TRBV11-2	TRBD2	TRBJ2-7	TGTGCCAGCAGCCCGCGGACTAGCGGATACGAGCAGTACTTC	CASSPRTSGYEQYF
.	TRBV4-2	.	TRBJ2-1	TGTGCCAGCAGCCAAAGCCGGGGGCGTTCCTCCTACAATGAGCAGTTCTTC	CASSQSRGRSSYNEQFF
.	TRBV6-1	.	TRBJ2-2	TGTGCCAGCAGTGAACAACCGAACACCGGGGAGCTGTTTTTT	CASSEQPNTGELFF
.	TRBV5-6	TRBD2	TRBJ2-5	TGTGCCAGCAGCCCGGGACTAGCGGAAGAGACCCAGTACTTC	CASSPGLAEETQYF
.	TRBV24-1	TRBD2	TRBJ2-6	TGTGCCACCAGTGACCCCCGGGGGGCTGGGGCCAACGTCCTGACTTTC	CATSDPRGAGANVLTF
.	TRBV11-2	.	TRBJ1-1	TGTGCCAGCAGCTCCTCGGCGGCAAACACTGAAGCTTTCTTT	CASSSSAANTEAFF
.	TRBV14	.	TRBJ2-5	TGTGCCAGCAGCCAAGGGGCTCTAGAGACCCAGTACTTC	CASSQGALETQYF
few	TRBV1	.	TRBJ1-5	TGCACCAGCAGCCAAGAGGTAAAGAACGGAACAGGGGTCTCGCGGGCCAATGAACCCCAGCATTTT	CTSSQEVKNGTGVSRANEPQHF
.	TRBV10-3	.	TRBJ2-5	TGTGCCATCAAAGGCATCCAGGGGGAGACCCAGTACTTC	CAIKGIQGETQYF
.	TRBV5-1	.	TRBJ1-1	TGCGCCAGCAGCATGGATGGCATATCGAACACTGAAGCTTTCTTT	CASSMDGISNTEAFF
.	TRBV10-3	TRBD1	TRBJ1-6	TGTGCCATCAGTGAGAGGGACAGTATTAATTCACCCCTCCACTTT	CAISERDSINSPLHF
.	TRBV18	.	TRBJ1-1	TGTGCCAGCCTTAGGAGGGGGTTGAACACTGAAGCTTTCTTT	CASLRRGLNTEAFF
.	TRBV19	.	TRBJ1-5	TGTGCCAGTAGTATAGGAGGGTATGGTCAGCCCCAGCATTTT	CASSIGGYGQPQHF
.	TRBV3-1/TRBV3-2	.	TRBJ2-6	TGTGCCAGCAGCCAAGTCTCCGGGGCCAACGTCCTGACTTTC	CASSQVSGANVLTF
many	TRBV5-4	TRBD2	TRBJ2-1	TGTGCCAGCAGCTCGGGACTAGCGGGGGCCTACAATGAGCAGTTCTTC	CASSSGLAGAYNEQFF
.	TRBV7-2	TRBD1	TRBJ1-2	TGTGCCAGCAGCCCGGACAGGGACTATGGCTACACCTTC	CASSPDRDYGYTF
.	TRBV6-5	TRBD1	TRBJ1-4	TGTGCCAGCAGTTACTCGGGACAGGGGAATGAAAAACTGTTTTTT	CASSYSGQGNEKLFF